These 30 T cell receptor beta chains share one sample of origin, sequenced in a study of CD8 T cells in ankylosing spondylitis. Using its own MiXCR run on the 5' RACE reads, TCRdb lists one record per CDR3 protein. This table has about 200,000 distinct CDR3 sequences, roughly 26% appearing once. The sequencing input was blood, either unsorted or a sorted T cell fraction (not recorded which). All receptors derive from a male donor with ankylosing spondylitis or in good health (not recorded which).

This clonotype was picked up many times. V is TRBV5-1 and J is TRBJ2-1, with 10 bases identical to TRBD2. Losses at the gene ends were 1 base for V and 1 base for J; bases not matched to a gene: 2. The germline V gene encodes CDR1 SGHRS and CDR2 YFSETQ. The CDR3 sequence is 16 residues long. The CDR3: CASSLTSGKSYNEQFF. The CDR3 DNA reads TGCGCCAGCAGCTTGACTAGCGGGAAGTCCTACAATGAGCAGTTCTTC.

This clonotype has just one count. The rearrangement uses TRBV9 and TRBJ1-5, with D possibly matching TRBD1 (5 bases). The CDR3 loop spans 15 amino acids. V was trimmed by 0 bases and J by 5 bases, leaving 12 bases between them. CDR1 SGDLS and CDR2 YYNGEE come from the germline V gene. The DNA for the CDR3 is TGTGCCAGCAGCGTAGATCCCAGGGATGATCAGCCCCAGCATTTT. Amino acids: CASSVDPRDDQPQHF. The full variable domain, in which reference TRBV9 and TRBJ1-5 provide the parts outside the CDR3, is DSGVTQTPKHLITATGQRVTLRCSPRSGDLSVYWYQQSLDQGLQFLIQYYNGEERAKGNILERFSAQQFPDLHSELNLSSLELGDSALYFCASSVDPRDDQPQHFGDGTRLSIL.

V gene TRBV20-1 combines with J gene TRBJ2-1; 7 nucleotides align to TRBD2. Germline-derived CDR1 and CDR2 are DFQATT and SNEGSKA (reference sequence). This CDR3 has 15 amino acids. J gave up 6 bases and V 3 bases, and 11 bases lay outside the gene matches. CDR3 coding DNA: TGCAGTGCTAGGCCCCCCGGGACTATGACCAATGAGCAGTTCTTC. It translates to CSARPPGTMTNEQFF.

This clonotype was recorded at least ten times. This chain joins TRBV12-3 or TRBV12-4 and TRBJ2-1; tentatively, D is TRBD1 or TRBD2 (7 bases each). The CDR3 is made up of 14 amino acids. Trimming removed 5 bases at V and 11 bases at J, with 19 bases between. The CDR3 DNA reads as TGTGCCAGCAGTCCGAGTACAGGGGAGGGCCAGCAGTTCTTC. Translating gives CASSPSTGEGQQFF.

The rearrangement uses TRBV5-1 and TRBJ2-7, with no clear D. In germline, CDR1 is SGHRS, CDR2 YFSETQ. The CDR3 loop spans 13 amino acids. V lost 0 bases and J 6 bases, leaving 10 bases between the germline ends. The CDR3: CASSLDLGSEQYF. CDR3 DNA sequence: TGCGCCAGCAGCTTGGACTTAGGGTCCGAGCAGTACTTC.

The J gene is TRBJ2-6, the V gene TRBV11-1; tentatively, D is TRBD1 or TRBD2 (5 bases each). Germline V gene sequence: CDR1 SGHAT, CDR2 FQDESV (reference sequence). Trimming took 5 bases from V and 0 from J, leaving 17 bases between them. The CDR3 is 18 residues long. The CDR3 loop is CASSPGFSGTSGANVLTF. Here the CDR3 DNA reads TGTGCCAGCAGCCCGGGTTTTTCCGGGACCTCTGGGGCCAACGTCCTGACTTTC. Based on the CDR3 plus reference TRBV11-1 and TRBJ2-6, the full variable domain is EAEVAQSPRYKITEKSQAVAFWCDPISGHATLYWYRQILGQGPELLVQFQDESVVDDSQLPKDRFSAERLKGVDSTLKIQPAELGDSAMYLCASSPGFSGTSGANVLTFGAGSRLTVL.

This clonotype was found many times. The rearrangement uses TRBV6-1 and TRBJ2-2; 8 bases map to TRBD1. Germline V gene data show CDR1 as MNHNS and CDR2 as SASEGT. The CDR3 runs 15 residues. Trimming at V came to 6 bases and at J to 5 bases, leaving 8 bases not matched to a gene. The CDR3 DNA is TGTGCCAGCAGGAGGGACAGGACACCAACCGGGGAGCTGTTTTTT. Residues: CASRRDRTPTGELFF.

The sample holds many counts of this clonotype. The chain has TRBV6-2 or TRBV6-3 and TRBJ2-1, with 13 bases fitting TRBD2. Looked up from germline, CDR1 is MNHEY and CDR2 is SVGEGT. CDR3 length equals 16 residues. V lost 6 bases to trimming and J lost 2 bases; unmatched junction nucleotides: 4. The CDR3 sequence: CASSLTSGRTYNEQFF. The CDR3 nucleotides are TGTGCCAGCAGCCTGACTAGCGGGAGGACCTACAATGAGCAGTTCTTC.

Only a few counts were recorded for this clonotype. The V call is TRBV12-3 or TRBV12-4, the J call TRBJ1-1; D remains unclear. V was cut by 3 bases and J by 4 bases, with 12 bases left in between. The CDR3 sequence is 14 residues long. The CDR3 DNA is TGTGCCAGCAGTTTGCCGCGACGGGGCACTGAAGCTTTCTTT. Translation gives CASSLPRRGTEAFF.

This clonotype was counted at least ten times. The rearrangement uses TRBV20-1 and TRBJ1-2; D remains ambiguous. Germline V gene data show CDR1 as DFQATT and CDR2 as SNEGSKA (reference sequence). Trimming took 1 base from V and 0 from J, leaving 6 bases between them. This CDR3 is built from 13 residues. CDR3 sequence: CSARVPANYGYTF. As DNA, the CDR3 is TGCAGTGCTAGAGTCCCAGCTAACTATGGCTACACCTTC.

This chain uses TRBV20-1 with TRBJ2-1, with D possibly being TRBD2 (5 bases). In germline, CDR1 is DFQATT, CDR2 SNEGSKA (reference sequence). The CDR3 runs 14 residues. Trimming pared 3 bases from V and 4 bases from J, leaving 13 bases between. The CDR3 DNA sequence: TGCAGTGCTAGCGCACTAACGGGATACAATGAGCAGTTCTTC. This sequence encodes CSASALTGYNEQFF.

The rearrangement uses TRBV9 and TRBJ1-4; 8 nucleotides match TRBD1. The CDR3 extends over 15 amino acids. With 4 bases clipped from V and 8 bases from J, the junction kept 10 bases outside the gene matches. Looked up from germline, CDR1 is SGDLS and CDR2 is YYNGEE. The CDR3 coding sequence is TGTGCCAGCAGCAGAGACAGGGGACGTAGGGAAAAACTGTTTTTT. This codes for CASSRDRGRREKLFF.

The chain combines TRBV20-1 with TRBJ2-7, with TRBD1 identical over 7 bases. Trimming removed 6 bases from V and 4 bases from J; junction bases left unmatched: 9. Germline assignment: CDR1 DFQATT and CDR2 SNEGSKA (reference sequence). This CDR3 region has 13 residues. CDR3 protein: CSAGTANFYEQYF. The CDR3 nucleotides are TGCAGTGCAGGGACAGCGAACTTTTACGAGCAGTACTTC.

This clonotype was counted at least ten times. The CDR3 region is CASSQLTEAFF. The CDR3 DNA is TGTGCCAGCAGCCAACTTACAGAAGCTTTCTTT. The V gene is TRBV3-1, the J gene TRBJ1-1, with D unclear. The V end lost 2 bases, the J end lost 8 bases, and 6 bases lay between the germline ends. This CDR3 has 11 residues. Germline CDR1 is LGHDT and CDR2 is YNNKEL (reference sequence).

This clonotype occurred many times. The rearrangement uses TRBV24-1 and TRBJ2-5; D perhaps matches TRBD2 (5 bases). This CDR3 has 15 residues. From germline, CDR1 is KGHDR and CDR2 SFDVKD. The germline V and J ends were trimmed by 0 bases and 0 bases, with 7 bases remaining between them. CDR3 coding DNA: TGTGCCACCAGTGATTTGCTCGGGGACCAAGAGACCCAGTACTTC. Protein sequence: CATSDLLGDQETQYF.

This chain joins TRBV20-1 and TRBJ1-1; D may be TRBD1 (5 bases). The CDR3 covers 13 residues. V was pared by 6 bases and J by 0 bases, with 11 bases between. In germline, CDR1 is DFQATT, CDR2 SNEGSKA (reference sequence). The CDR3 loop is CSARDGLNTEAFF. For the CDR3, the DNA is TGCAGTGCGAGGGACGGCTTGAACACTGAAGCTTTCTTT.

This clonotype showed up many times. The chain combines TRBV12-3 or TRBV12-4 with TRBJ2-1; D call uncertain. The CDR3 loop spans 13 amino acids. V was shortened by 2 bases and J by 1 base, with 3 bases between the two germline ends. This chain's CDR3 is CASSLSSYNEQFF. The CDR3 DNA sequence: TGTGCCAGCAGTTTATCATCCTACAATGAGCAGTTCTTC.

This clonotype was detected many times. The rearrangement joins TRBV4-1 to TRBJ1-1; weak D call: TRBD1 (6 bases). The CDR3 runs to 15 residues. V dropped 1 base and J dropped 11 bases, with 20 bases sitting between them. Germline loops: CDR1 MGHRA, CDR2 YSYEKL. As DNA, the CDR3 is TGCGCCAGCAGCCAAGGGGAAACAGGGCGGCGGGAGGCTTTCTTT. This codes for CASSQGETGRREAFF.

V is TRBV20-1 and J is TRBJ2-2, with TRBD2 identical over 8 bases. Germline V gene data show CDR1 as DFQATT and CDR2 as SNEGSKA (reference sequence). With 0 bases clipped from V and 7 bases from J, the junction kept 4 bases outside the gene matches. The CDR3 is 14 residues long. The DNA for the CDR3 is TGCAGTGCTAGAGACCCGGGAGGGATCGGGGAGCTGTTTTTT. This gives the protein CSARDPGGIGELFF.

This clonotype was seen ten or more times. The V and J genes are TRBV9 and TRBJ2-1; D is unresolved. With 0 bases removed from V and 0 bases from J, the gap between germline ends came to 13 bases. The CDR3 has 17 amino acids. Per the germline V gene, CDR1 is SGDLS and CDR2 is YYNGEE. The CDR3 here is CASSVAVWDSSYNEQFF. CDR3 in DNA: TGTGCCAGCAGCGTAGCCGTGTGGGATAGCTCCTACAATGAGCAGTTCTTC.

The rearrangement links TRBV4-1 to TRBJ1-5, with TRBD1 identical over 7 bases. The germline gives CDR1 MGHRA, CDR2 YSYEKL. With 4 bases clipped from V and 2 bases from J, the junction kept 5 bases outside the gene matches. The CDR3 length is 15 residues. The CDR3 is CASSPNGQGNQPQHF. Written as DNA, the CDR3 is TGCGCCAGCAGCCCGAATGGACAGGGCAATCAGCCCCAGCATTTT.

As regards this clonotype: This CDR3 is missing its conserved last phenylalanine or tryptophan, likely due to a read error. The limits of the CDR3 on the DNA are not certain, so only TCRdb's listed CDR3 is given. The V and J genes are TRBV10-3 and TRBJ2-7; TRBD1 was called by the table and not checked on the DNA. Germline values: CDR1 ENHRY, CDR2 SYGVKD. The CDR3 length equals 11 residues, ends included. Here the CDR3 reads CAISGRQLLLL.

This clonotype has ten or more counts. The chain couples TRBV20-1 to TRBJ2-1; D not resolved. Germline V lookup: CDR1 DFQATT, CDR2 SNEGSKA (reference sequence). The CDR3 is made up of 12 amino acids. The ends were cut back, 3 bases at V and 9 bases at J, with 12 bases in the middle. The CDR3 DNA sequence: TGCAGTGCTAGCCCCACTTGGGGTGAGCAGTTCTTC. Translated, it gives CSASPTWGEQFF.

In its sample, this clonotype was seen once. The CDR3 protein is CSVGNRAKNIQYF. In DNA, the CDR3 is TGCAGCGTTGGGAACAGGGCGAAAAACATTCAGTACTTC. The chain links TRBV29-1 to TRBJ2-4; D may be TRBD1 (6 bases). CDR3 length equals 13 residues. The ends were cut back, 4 bases at V and 4 bases at J, with 11 bases in the middle. CDR1 is SQVTM and CDR2 is ANQGSEA in the germline V gene.

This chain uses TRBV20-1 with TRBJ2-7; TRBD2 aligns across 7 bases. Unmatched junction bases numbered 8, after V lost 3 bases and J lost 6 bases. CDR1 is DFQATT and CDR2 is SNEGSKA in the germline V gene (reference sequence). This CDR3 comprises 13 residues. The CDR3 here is CSASRRGRSEQYF. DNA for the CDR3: TGCAGTGCTAGTCGGCGCGGGAGATCCGAGCAGTACTTC.

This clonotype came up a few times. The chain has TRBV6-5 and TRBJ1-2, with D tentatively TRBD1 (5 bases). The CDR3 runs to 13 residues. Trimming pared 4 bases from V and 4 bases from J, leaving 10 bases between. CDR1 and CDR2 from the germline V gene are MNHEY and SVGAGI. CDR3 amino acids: CASSSDMSYGYTF. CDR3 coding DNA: TGTGCCAGCAGTTCGGACATGTCCTATGGCTACACCTTC.

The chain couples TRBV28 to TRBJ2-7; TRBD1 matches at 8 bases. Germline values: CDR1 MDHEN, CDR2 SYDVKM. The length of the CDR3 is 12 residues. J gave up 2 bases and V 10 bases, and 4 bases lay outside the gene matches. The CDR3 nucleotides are TGTGCCACACAGGGGGTGACCTACGAGCAGTACTTC. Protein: CATQGVTYEQYF.

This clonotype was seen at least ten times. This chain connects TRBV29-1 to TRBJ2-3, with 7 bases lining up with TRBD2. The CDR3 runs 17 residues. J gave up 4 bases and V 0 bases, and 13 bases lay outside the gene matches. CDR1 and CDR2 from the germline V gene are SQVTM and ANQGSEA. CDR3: CSVEDSDGRAGADTQYF. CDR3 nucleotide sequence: TGCAGCGTTGAAGACTCCGATGGGAGGGCCGGTGCAGATACGCAGTATTTT.

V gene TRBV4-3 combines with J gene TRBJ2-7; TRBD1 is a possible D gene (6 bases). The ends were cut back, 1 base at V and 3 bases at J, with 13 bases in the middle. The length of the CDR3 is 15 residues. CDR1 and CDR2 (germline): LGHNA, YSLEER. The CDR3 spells CASSQVVWGLYEQYF. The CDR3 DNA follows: TGCGCCAGCAGCCAAGTCGTCTGGGGGCTCTACGAGCAGTACTTC.

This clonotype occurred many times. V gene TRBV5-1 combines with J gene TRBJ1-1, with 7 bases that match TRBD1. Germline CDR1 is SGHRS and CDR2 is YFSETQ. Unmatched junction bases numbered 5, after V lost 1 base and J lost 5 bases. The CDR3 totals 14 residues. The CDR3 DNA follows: TGCGCCAGCAGCTTGATTACGGGACAGACTGAAGCTTTCTTT. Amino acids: CASSLITGQTEAFF.